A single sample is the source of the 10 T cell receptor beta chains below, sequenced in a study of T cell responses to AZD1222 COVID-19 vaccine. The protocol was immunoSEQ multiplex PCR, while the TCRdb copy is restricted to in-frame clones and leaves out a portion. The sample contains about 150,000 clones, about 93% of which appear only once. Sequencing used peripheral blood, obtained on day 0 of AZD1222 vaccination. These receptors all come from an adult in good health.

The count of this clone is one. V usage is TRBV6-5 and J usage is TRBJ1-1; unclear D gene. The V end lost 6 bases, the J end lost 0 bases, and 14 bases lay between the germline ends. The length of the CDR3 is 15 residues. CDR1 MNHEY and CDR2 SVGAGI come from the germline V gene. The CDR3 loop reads CASSRGFGMNTEAFF. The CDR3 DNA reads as TGTGCCAGCAGCCGGGGTTTTGGCATGAACACTGAAGCTTTCTTT.

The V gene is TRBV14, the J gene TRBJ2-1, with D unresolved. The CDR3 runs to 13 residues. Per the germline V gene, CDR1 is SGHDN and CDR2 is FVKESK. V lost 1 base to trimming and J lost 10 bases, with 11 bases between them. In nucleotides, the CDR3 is TGTGCCAGCAGCCAAGTATGGACCGGGGAGCAGTTCTTC. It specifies CASSQVWTGEQFF.

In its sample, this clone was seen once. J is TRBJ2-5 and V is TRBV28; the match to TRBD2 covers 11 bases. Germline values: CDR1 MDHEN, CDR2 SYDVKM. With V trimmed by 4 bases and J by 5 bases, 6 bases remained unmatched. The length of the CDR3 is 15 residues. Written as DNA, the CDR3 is TGTGCCAGCAGTTCCTTAGCGGGAGGGTATGAGACCCAGTACTTC. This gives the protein CASSSLAGGYETQYF.

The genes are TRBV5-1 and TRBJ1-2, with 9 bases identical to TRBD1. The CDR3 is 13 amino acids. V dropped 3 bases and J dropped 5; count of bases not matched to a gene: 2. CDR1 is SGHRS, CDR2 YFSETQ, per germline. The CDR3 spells CASSSTGGYGYTF. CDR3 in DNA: TGCGCCAGCAGCTCGACAGGGGGTTATGGCTACACCTTC.

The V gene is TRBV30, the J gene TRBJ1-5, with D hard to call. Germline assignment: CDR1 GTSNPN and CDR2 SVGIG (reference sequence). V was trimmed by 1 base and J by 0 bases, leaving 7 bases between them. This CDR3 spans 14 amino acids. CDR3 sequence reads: CAWSGEFSNQPQHF. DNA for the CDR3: TGTGCCTGGAGTGGGGAGTTTAGCAATCAGCCCCAGCATTTT.

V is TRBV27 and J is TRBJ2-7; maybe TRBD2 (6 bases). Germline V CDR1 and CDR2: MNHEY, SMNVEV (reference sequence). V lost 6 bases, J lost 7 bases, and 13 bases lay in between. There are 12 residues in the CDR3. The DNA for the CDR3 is TGTGCCAGCAGGGCCGGTGGAGGGGAGCAGTACTTC. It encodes CASRAGGGEQYF.

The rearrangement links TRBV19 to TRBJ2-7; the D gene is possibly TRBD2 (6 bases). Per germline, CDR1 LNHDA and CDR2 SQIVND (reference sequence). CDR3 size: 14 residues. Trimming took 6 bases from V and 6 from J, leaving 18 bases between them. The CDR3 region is CASSPGSPPAEQYF. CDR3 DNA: TGTGCCAGTAGCCCCGGGAGTCCGCCGGCCGAGCAGTACTTC.

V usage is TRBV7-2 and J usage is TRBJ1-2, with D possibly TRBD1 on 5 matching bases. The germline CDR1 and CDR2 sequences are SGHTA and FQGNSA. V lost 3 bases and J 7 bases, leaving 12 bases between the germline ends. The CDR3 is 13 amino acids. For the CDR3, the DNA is TGTGCCAGCAGCTTCCGGGGGTTCGGTGGCTACACCTTC. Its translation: CASSFRGFGGYTF.

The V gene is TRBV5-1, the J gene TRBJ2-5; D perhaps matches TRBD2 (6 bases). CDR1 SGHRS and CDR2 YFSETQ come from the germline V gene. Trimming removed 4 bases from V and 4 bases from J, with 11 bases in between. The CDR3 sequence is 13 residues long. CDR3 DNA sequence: TGCGCCAGCAGCCTGGGGGGTGGAGAGACCCAGTACTTC. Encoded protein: CASSLGGGETQYF.

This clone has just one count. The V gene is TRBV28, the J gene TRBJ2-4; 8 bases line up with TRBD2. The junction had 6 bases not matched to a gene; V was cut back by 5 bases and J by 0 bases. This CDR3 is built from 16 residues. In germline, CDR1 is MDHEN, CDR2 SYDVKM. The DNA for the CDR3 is TGTGCCAGCAGTCCCGGGGGGGAGCTAGCCAAAAACATTCAGTACTTC. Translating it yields CASSPGGELAKNIQYF.